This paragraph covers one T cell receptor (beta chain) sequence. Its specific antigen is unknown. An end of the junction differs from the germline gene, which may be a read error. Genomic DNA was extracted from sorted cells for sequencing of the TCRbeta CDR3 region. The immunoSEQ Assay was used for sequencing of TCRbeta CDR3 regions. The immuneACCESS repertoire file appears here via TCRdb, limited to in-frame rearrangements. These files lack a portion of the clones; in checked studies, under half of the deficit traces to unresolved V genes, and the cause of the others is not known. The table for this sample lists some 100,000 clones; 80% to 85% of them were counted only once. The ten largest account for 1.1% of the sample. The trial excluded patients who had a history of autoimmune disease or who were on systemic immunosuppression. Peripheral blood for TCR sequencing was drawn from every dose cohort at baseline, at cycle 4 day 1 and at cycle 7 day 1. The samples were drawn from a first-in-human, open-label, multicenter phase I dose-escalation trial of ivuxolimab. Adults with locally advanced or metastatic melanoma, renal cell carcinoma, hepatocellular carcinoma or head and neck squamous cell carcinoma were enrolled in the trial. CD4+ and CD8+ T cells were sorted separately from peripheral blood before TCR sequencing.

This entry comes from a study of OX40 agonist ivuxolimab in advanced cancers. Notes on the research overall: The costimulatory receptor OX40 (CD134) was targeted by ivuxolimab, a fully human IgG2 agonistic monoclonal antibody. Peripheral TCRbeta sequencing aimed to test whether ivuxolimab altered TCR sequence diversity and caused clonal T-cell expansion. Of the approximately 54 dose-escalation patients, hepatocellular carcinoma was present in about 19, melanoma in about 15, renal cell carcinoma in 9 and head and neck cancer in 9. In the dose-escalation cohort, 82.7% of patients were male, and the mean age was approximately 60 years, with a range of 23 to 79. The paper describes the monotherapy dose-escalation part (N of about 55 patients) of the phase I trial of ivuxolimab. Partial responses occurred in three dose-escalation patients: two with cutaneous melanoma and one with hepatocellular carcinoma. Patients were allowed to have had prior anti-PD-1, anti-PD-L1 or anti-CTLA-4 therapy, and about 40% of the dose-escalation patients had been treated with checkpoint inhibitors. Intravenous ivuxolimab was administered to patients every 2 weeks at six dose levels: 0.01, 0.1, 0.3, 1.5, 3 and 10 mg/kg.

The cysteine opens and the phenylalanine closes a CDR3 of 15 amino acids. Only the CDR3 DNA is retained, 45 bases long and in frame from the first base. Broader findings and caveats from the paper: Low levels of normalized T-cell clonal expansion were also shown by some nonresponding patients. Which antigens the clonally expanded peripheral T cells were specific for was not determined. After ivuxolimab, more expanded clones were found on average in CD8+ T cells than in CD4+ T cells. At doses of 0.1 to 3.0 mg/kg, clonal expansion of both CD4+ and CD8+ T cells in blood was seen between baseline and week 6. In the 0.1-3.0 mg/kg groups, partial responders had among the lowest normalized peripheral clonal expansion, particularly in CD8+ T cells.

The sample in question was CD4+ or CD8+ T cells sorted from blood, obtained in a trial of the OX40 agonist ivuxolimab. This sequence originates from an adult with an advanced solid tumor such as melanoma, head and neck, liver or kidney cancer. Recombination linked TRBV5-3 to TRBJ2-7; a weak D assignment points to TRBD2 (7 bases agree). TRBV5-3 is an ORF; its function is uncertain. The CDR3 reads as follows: CASSSARGGRNEQYF. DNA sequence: TGTGCCAGCAGCTCCGCAAGGGGGGGCCGAAACGAGCAGTACTTC.